The present entry profiles one T cell receptor beta chain with its context. Germline CDR1 LNHDA, CDR2 SQIVND (reference sequence). Deletions cut 5 bases from V and 5 bases from J, with 15 bases between. This CDR3 has 15 amino acids. This entry belongs to a study of blood T cell repertoires in COVID-19. Study processing details: Nucleated cell number was recorded as an estimate derived from reference gene primer amplification. The method was immunoSEQ multiplex PCR; TCRdb's version includes in-frame clones alone and lacks a portion of them. V and J calls and clone size follow that table, whereas D and trimming were derived from the DNA. This sample has 350,000 to 450,000 clones; about 90% occur once, and the top ten carry roughly 1.9%.

The clonotype originates from a middle-aged man in a cohort exposed to, infected with or recovered from COVID-19 (not recorded which). Sequencing was done on a sample of PBMCs or T cells enriched from blood (not recorded which). The chain joins TRBV19 to TRBJ2-2; a possible D gene is TRBD1 (6 bases). The CDR3 DNA is TGTGCCAGTAGTGAAATACAGGGTGATACCGGGGAGCTGTTTTTT. Translating gives CASSEIQGDTGELFF.